This TCR beta chain comes out of a study of T-cell reconstitution after alpha-beta-depleted transplantation in children (dated by TCRdb to 2016 to 2017). About the study as a whole: Using TCR repertoire profiling, the study quantitatively followed how T-cell immune reconstitution unfolded in children after TCRalphabeta/CD19-depleted allogeneic hematopoietic cell transplantation.

This clonotype was detected many times. It lacks a known antigen. Nothing much larger sits one base from this clone, and base qualities are not available. The method was PCR. TCRdb shows the sequencer as Illumina HiSeq 2500. To normalize quantification of the TCRbeta repertoire, the TCR libraries were built with molecular barcoding that relied on unique molecular identifiers. The public reads were reprocessed in TCRdb via fastp at Q25 and MiXCR, keeping in-frame beta chains. Rows matching on CDR3 protein sequence are summarized as one entry with the most common DNA and genes. Present in this sample are some 600,000 distinct CDR3 sequences, over 15% of which were seen just once. The ten largest make up approximately 1% of the sample. The CDR3 sequence holds 15 residues, the cysteine and phenylalanine included. Of all the DNA, just the CDR3 is kept, 45 bases in frame from base 1. In the germline V gene, CDR1 corresponds to SGHTA and CDR2 to FQGNSA. Relative to germline, V is 6 bases shorter and J is 0 bases shorter, with 11 bases between their ends.

Sample: PBMCs from the stem cell graft donor, taken from the stem cell graft. The source of this sequence is a human donor who donated a stem cell graft to a child with acute myeloid leukemia. The rearrangement combines TRBV7-2 with TRBJ2-2, with TRBD1 as a weak D call on 5 bases. The DNA sequence is as follows: TGTGCCAGCAGTTTGAGGACAACGAACACCGGGGAGCTGTTTTTT. It codes for CASSLRTTNTGELFF.